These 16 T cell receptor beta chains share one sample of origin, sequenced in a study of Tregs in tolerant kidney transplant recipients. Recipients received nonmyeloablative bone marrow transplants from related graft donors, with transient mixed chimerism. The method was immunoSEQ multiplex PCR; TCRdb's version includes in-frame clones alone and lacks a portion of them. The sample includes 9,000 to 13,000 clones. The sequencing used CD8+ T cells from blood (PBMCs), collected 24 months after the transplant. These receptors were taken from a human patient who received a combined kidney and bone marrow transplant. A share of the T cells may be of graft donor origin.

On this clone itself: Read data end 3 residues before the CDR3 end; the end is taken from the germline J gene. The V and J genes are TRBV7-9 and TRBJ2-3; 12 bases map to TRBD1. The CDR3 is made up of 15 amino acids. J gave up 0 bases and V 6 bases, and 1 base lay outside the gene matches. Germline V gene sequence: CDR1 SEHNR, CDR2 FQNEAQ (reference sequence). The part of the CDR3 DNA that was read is TGTGCCAGCAGGGGACAGGGGGCCAGCACAGATACG. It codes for CASRGQGASTDT. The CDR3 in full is CASRGQGASTDTQYF.

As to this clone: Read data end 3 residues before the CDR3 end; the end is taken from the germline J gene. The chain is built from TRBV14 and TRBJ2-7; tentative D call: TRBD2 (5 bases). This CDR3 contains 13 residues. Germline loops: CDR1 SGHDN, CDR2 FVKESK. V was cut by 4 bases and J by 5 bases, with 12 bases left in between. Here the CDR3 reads CASSRYSGDEQYF. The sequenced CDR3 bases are TGTGCCAGCAGCCGGTACAGCGGAGACGAG.

The CDR3: CASSIALGESPYNEQFF. CDR3 bases read: TGTGCCAGTAGTATAGCACTCGGGGAGAGCCCCTACAATGAG. The rearrangement uses TRBV19 and TRBJ2-1, with TRBD2 as a possible D gene (5 bases). The missing CDR3 end, 3 residues past where the read stops, is filled in from the germline J gene. The CDR3 contains 17 residues. Germline values: CDR1 LNHDA, CDR2 SQIVND (reference sequence). The ends were cut back, 1 base at V and 2 bases at J, with 15 bases in the middle.

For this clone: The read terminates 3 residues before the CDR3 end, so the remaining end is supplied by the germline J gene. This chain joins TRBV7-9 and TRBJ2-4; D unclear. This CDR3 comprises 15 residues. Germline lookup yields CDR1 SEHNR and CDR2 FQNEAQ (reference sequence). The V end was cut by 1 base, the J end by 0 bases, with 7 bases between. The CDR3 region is CASSLVPVAKNIQYF. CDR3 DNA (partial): TGTGCCAGCAGCTTAGTCCCCGTAGCCAAAAACATT.

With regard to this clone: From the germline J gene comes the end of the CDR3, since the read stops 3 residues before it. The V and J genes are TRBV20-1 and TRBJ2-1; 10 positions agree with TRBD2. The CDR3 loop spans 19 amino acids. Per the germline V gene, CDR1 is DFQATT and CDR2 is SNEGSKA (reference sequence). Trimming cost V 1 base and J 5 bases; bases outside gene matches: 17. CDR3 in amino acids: CSARVFPGETSGVNNEQFF. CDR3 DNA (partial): TGCAGTGCTAGAGTGTTTCCGGGGGAAACTAGCGGGGTGAACAATGAG.

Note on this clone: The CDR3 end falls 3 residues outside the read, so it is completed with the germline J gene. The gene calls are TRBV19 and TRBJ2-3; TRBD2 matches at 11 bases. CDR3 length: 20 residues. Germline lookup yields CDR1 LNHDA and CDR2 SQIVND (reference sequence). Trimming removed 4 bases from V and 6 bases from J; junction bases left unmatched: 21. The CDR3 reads CASSNLSGRVPGKRRDTQYF. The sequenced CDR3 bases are TGTGCCAGTAGTAATCTTAGCGGGAGGGTGCCCGGCAAGCGGCGGGATACG.

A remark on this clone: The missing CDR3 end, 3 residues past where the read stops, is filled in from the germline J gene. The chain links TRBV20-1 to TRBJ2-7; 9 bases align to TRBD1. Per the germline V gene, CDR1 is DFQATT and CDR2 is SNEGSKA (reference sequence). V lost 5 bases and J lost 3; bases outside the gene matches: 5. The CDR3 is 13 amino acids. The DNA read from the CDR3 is TGCAGTGCTTCACAGGGGGCGGTCTACGAG. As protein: CSASQGAVYE. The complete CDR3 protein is CSASQGAVYEQYF.

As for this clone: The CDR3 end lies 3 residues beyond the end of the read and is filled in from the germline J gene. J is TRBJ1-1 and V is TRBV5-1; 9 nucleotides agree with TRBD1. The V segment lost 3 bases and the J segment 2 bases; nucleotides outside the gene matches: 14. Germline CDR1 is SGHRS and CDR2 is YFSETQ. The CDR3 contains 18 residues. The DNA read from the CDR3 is TGCGCCAGCAGCTCTCGACCGGGACAGGGTGAGCGAAACACTGAA. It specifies CASSSRPGQGERNTE. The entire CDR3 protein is CASSSRPGQGERNTEAFF.

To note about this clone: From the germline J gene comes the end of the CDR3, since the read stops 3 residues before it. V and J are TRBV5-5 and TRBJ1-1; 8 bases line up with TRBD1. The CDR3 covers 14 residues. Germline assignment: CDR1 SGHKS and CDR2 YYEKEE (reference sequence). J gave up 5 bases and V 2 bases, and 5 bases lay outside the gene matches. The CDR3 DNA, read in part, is TGTGCCAGCAGCTTCGCCAGGGGGCTTACTGAA. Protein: CASSFARGLTE. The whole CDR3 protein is CASSFARGLTEAFF.

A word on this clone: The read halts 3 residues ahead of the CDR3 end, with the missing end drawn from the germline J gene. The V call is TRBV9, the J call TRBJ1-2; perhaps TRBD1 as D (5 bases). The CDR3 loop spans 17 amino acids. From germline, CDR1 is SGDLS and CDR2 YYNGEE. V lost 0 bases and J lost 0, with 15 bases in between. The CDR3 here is CASSVEVDRAANYGYTF. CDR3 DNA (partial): TGTGCCAGCAGCGTAGAAGTAGACAGAGCAGCTAACTATGGC.

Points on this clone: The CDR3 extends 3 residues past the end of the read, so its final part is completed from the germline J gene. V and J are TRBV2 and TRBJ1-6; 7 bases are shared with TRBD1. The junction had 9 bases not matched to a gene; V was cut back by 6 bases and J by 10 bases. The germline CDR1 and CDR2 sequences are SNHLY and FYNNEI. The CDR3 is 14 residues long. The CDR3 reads CASSKTGVGSPLHF. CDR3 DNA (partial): TGTGCCAGCAGCAAAACAGGGGTAGGGTCACCC. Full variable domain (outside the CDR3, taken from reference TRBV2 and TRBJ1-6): EPEVTQTPSHQVTQMGQEVILRCVPISNHLYFYWYRQILGQKVEFLVSFYNNEISEKSEIFDDQFSVERPDGSNFTLKIRSTKLEDSAMYFCASSKTGVGSPLHFGNGTRLTVT.

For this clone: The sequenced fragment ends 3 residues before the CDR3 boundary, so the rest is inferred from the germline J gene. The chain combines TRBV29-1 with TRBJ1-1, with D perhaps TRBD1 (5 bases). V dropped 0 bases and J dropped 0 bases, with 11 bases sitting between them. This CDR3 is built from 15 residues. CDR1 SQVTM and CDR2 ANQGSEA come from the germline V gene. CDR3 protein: CSVEDPAGMNTEAFF. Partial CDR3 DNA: TGCAGCGTTGAAGATCCTGCAGGGATGAACACTGAA.

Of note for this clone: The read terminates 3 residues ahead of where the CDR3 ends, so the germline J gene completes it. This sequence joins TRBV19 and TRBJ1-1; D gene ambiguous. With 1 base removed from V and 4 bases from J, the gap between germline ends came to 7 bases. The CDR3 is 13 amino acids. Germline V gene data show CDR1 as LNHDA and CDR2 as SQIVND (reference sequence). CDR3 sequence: CASSIAPFTEAFF. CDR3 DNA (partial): TGTGCCAGTAGTATAGCCCCCTTCACTGAA.

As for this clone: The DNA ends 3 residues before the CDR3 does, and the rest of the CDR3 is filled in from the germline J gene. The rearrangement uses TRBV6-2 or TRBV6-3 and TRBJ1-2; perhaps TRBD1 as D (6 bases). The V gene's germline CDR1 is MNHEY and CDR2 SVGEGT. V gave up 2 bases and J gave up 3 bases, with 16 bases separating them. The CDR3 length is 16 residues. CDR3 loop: CASSYDPQGRHYGYTF. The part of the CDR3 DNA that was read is TGTGCCAGCAGTTACGACCCTCAGGGGAGGCACTATGGC.

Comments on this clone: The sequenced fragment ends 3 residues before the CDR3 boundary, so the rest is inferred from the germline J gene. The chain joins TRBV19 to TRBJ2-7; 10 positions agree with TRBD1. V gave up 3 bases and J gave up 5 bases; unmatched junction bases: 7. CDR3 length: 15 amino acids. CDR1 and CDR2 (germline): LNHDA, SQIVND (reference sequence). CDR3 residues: CASSIPRQGAHEQYF. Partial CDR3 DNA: TGTGCCAGTAGTATCCCCCGACAGGGGGCCCACGAG.

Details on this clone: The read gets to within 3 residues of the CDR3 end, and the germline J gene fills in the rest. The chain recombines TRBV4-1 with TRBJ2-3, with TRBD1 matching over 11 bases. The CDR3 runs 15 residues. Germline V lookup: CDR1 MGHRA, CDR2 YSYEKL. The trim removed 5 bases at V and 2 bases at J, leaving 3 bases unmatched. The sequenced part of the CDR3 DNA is TGCGCCAGCAGCTTCGGACAGGGGGCCACAGATACG. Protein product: CASSFGQGATDT. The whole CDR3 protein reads CASSFGQGATDTQYF.